What follows are 24 T cell receptor beta chains derived from one specimen sequenced in a study of blood T cell repertoires in COVID-19 (dated by TCRdb to 2018 to 2020). Libraries came from the immunoSEQ multiplex PCR assay. TCRdb holds this immuneACCESS table with in-frame rearrangements only. Some clones are missing; in checked studies, unresolved V genes explain under half, and the rest has no known cause. For this sample the table gives approximately 440,000 clones, of which around 88% were detected only once. The ten largest clonotypes hold around 12% of the sample. Sequenced input: peripheral blood. These receptors were obtained from a woman aged 50 to 60 with COVID-19, enrolled during active disease.

This clone has a single count. This chain joins TRBV10-1 and TRBJ2-1, with 11 bases aligning to TRBD2. Germline-derived CDR1 and CDR2 are WNHNN and SYGVQD (reference sequence). The V and J ends lost 3 bases and 6 bases, in that order; junction bases with no gene match: 4. The CDR3 loop spans 15 amino acids. The CDR3 is CASSESSGGPNEQFF. CDR3 coding DNA: TGCGCCAGCAGTGAATCTAGCGGGGGGCCCAATGAGCAGTTCTTC.

This chain uses TRBV28 with TRBJ2-1; D might be TRBD2 (6 bases). The germline gives CDR1 MDHEN, CDR2 SYDVKM. CDR3 size: 15 residues. With 7 bases removed from V and 4 bases from J, the gap between germline ends came to 17 bases. The CDR3 DNA reads as TGTGCCAGCACTCCGGGACTTACAAAGTACAATGAGCAGTTCTTC. This sequence encodes CASTPGLTKYNEQFF.

The genes are TRBV19 and TRBJ2-6; D is ambiguous. CDR1 LNHDA and CDR2 SQIVND come from the germline V gene (reference sequence). This CDR3 has 13 residues. V was clipped by 8 bases and J by 0 bases, with 5 bases between them. Here the CDR3 DNA reads TGTGCCAGTGACATCTCTGGGGCCAACGTCCTGACTTTC. Translation: CASDISGANVLTF.

This clone showed up just once. The gene calls are TRBV9 and TRBJ2-2; 7 bases are a match to TRBD2. Trimming took 4 bases from V and 6 from J; bases not matched to a gene: 6. The CDR3 spans 14 residues. Looked up from germline, CDR1 is SGDLS and CDR2 is YYNGEE. The CDR3, as DNA: TGTGCCAGCAGCTCAACGGGAGGACCCGGGGAGCTGTTTTTT. It codes for CASSSTGGPGELFF.

The genes are TRBV14 and TRBJ2-1; maybe TRBD2 (5 bases). Germline V CDR1 and CDR2: SGHDN, FVKESK. V shed 4 bases and J shed 6 bases, with 7 bases lying between them. The CDR3 covers 12 residues. The DNA of the CDR3 is TGTGCCAGCAGCCGAAGCGGCAATGAGCAGTTCTTC. Translating gives CASSRSGNEQFF.

The chain couples TRBV6-1 to TRBJ1-2; the D gene is possibly TRBD1 (5 bases). V was shortened by 2 bases and J by 5 bases, with 12 bases between the two germline ends. Germline assignment: CDR1 MNHNS and CDR2 SASEGT. The length of the CDR3 is 14 residues. DNA for the CDR3: TGTGCCAGCAGTGAATCGGGGGGGGATTATGGCTACACCTTC. The encoded protein is CASSESGGDYGYTF.

The chain carries TRBV6-5 and TRBJ2-7, with 8 nucleotides matching TRBD1. Germline lookup yields CDR1 MNHEY and CDR2 SVGAGI. V shed 6 bases, J shed 5 bases, and the junction held 12 bases outside the gene matches. The CDR3 extends over 15 amino acids. CDR3 protein: CASRGVGQGKDEQYF. The CDR3, as DNA: TGTGCCAGCAGGGGGGTCGGACAGGGAAAAGACGAGCAGTACTTC.

The rearrangement links TRBV6-1 to TRBJ1-2; 10 bases map to TRBD1. The V segment lost 2 bases and the J segment 7 bases; nucleotides outside the gene matches: 4. Germline V gene sequence: CDR1 MNHNS, CDR2 SASEGT. This CDR3 has 14 amino acids. CDR3 in DNA: TGTGCCAGCAGTGAAATCCGACAGGGGGCTGGCTACACCTTC. Its translation is CASSEIRQGAGYTF.

The CDR3 DNA follows: TGTGCCAGCAGTTTCGGACTTAACACTGAAGCTTTCTTT. Protein product: CASSFGLNTEAFF. The rearrangement uses TRBV27 and TRBJ1-1; the D is unclear. The CDR3 has 13 residues. The ends were cut back, 3 bases at V and 2 bases at J, with 7 bases in the middle. The germline CDR1 and CDR2 sequences are MNHEY and SMNVEV (reference sequence).

The CDR3 DNA sequence: TGTGCCAGCAGTTACGGAGATGGCTACACCTTC. Protein: CASSYGDGYTF. This chain joins TRBV6-2 or TRBV6-3 and TRBJ1-2; D is ambiguous. CDR3 length: 11 amino acids. V was cut by 2 bases and J by 6 bases, with 4 bases left in between. Germline CDR1 reads MNHEY; CDR2 reads SVGEGT.

This chain uses TRBV30 with TRBJ2-5; no clear D. V lost 1 base and J 7 bases, leaving 10 bases between the germline ends. CDR1 and CDR2 (germline): GTSNPN, SVGIG (reference sequence). This CDR3 has 12 residues. The CDR3 region is CAWSGPPGTQYF. CDR3 sequence (DNA): TGTGCCTGGAGTGGCCCTCCGGGGACCCAGTACTTC.

The rearrangement links TRBV6-5 to TRBJ1-2; tentative D call: TRBD1 (5 bases). V was shortened by 2 bases and J by 7 bases, with 11 bases between the two germline ends. This CDR3 is 13 amino acids long. The germline CDR1 and CDR2 sequences are MNHEY and SVGAGI. For the CDR3, the DNA is TGTGCCAGCAGTTACGGGGCAGGCCGTGGCTACACCTTC. This codes for CASSYGAGRGYTF.

The rearrangement uses TRBV5-1 and TRBJ1-3, with TRBD1 matching over 10 bases. CDR1 SGHRS and CDR2 YFSETQ come from the germline V gene. The CDR3 is 16 amino acids. After removal of 4 bases from V and 4 bases from J, the junction contained 8 bases not matched to a gene. CDR3 amino acids: CASSLSGTGVGNTIYF. The CDR3 DNA follows: TGCGCCAGCAGCCTCTCCGGGACAGGGGTCGGAAACACCATATATTTT.

The rearrangement uses TRBV19 and TRBJ2-7; TRBD2 is a possible D gene (5 bases). The germline V gene encodes CDR1 LNHDA and CDR2 SQIVND (reference sequence). The CDR3 runs 14 residues. V lost 4 bases and J lost 4, with 14 bases in between. The CDR3 loop reads CASSTAYSGYEQYF. The CDR3 DNA follows: TGTGCCAGTAGTACAGCCTACAGCGGTTACGAGCAGTACTTC.

This sequence joins TRBV9 and TRBJ2-7; D is unresolved. This CDR3 has 14 amino acids. V was pared by 0 bases and J by 0 bases, with 7 bases between. Germline values: CDR1 SGDLS, CDR2 YYNGEE. The CDR3 region has the DNA TGTGCCAGCAGCGTAGATGACAACTCCTACGAGCAGTACTTC. This translates into CASSVDDNSYEQYF.

The CDR3 spells CAWSRGSGNTIYF. The CDR3, as DNA: TGTGCCTGGAGTCGAGGATCTGGAAACACCATATATTTT. V usage is TRBV30 and J usage is TRBJ1-3; D gene unclear. Germline CDR1 GTSNPN, CDR2 SVGIG (reference sequence). Trimming shortened V by 2 bases and J by 1 base, and 6 bases separated the two germline ends. The CDR3 spans 13 residues.

The chain links TRBV3-1 (or the pseudogene TRBV3-2) to TRBJ2-3, with D tentatively TRBD2 (5 bases). Looked up from germline, CDR1 is LGHDT and CDR2 is YNNKEL (reference sequence). The CDR3 covers 14 residues. Trimming pared 1 base from V and 6 bases from J, leaving 11 bases between. The CDR3: CASSQGNGMDTQYF. DNA for the CDR3: TGTGCCAGCAGCCAAGGAAACGGGATGGATACGCAGTATTTT.

This clone was observed a handful of times. V is TRBV4-2 and J is TRBJ2-7; D possibly corresponds to TRBD2 (6 bases). The germline V gene encodes CDR1 LGHNA and CDR2 YNFKEQ. CDR3 length: 16 residues. Trimming took 1 base from V and 2 from J, leaving 15 bases between them. CDR3 region: CASSQVPGETPYEQYF. The CDR3 region has the DNA TGTGCCAGCAGCCAAGTTCCGGGGGAGACACCCTACGAGCAGTACTTC.

The CDR3 protein is CASSGGLAGVNEQFF. The CDR3 DNA is TGTGCCAGCAGTGGGGGACTAGCGGGGGTCAATGAGCAGTTCTTC. This chain joins TRBV27 and TRBJ2-1; 14 nucleotides match TRBD2. Germline V gene sequence: CDR1 MNHEY, CDR2 SMNVEV (reference sequence). Trimming took 5 bases from V and 6 from J; bases not matched to a gene: 3. This CDR3 contains 15 residues.

The rearrangement links TRBV7-8 to TRBJ2-6, with a tentative D call TRBD2 (5 bases). Germline CDR1 SGHVS, CDR2 FQNEAQ. This CDR3 spans 16 amino acids. V lost 2 bases and J lost 3, with 11 bases in between. The CDR3 nucleotides are TGTGCCAGCAGCTTACGGGTCGGGGTTGGGGCCAACGTCCTGACTTTC. Its protein product is CASSLRVGVGANVLTF. The full variable domain, completed using reference TRBV7-8 and TRBJ2-6, is GAGVSQSPRYKVAKRGQDVALRCDPISGHVSLFWYQQALGQGPEFLTYFQNEAQLDKSGLPSDRFFAERPEGSVSTLKIQRTQQEDSAVYLCASSLRVGVGANVLTFGAGSRLTVL.

CDR3 residues: CASSSGRGTYEQYF. CDR3 sequence (DNA): TGTGCCAGCAGTTCGGGGCGGGGAACCTACGAGCAGTACTTC. This chain uses TRBV6-6 with TRBJ2-7; TRBD2 might be the D (6 bases). CDR3 size: 14 residues. Germline V gene sequence: CDR1 MNHNY, CDR2 SVGAGI (reference sequence). Trimming pared 4 bases from V and 2 bases from J, leaving 12 bases between.

Only a few counts were recorded for this clone. The V gene is TRBV7-2, the J gene TRBJ1-2, with TRBD1 matching 11 bases. This CDR3 has 16 amino acids. Unmatched junction bases numbered 10, after V lost 3 bases and J lost 7 bases. Germline CDR1 and CDR2: SGHTA and FQGNSA. The DNA of the CDR3 is TGTGCCAGCAGCTTTCGGACAGGGGGCGTAATGGGTGGCTACACCTTC. Encoded protein: CASSFRTGGVMGGYTF.

Only a few counts were recorded for this clone. V usage is TRBV14 and J usage is TRBJ2-1, with D maybe TRBD2 (5 bases). The CDR3 covers 18 residues. Trimming left V 3 bases short and J 7 bases short, with 25 bases between. CDR1 and CDR2 from the germline V gene are SGHDN and FVKESK. CDR3 in DNA: TGTGCCAGCAGCCAGCTCTATCTTCGGGGTTTTTCGGGGAATGAGCAGTTCTTC. It is translated as CASSQLYLRGFSGNEQFF.

The V and J genes are TRBV5-1 and TRBJ2-1; 15 positions agree with TRBD2. Germline-derived CDR1 and CDR2 are SGHRS and YFSETQ. Unmatched junction bases numbered 7, after V lost 0 bases and J lost 3 bases. This CDR3 has 19 residues. The CDR3 loop reads CASSLALWTSGGGYNEQFF. DNA of the CDR3: TGCGCCAGCAGCTTGGCCCTTTGGACTAGCGGGGGGGGCTACAATGAGCAGTTCTTC.